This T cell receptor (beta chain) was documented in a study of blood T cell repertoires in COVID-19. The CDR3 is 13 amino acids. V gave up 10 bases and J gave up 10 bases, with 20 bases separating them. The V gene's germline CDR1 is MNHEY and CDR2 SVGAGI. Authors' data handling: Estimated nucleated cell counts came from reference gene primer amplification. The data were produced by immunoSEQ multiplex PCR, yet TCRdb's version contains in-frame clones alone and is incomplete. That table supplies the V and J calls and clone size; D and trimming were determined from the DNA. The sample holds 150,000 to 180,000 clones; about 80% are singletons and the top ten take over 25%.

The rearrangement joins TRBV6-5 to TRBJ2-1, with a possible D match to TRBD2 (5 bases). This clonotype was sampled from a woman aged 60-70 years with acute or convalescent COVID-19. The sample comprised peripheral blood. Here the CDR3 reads CATGGRGLGEQFF. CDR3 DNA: TGTGCCACCGGAGGTCGGGGTTTGGGGGAGCAGTTCTTC.